This passage covers 32 T cell receptor beta chains from one sample sequenced in a study of T-cell reconstitution after alpha-beta-depleted transplantation in children. The library targeted TCRbeta and was prepared with unique molecular identifiers. TCRdb fed the PCR reads into MiXCR, producing one record per CDR3 protein. The table lists about 250,000 distinct CDR3 sequences, roughly a quarter of them singletons, with 4% to 5.5% in the top ten. The sequences come from PBMCs, mostly from graft donor cells, collected 360 days after TCRalphabeta/CD19-depleted stem cell transplant. These TCRs come from a female patient between 2 and 10 years old who had a stem cell transplant for congenital amegakaryocytic thrombocytopenia, so the T cells may come from the graft donor.

This chain connects TRBV18 to TRBJ2-3; D remains ambiguous. CDR3 length: 14 amino acids. V lost 1 base to trimming and J lost 0 bases, with 5 bases between them. CDR1 and CDR2 from the germline V gene are KGHSH and LQKENI. The CDR3 sequence: CASSPRLSTDTQYF. The CDR3 coding sequence is TGTGCCAGCTCACCACGGCTGAGCACAGATACGCAGTATTTT. Based on the CDR3 plus reference TRBV18 and TRBJ2-3, the full variable domain is NAGVMQNPRHLVRRRGQEARLRCSPMKGHSHVYWYRQLPEEGLKFMVYLQKENIIDESGMPKERFSAEFPKEGPSILRIQQVVRGDSAAYFCASSPRLSTDTQYFGPGTRLTVL.

V usage is TRBV5-1 and J usage is TRBJ2-5; perhaps D is TRBD1 or TRBD2 (6 bases each). V was trimmed by 1 base and J by 5 bases, leaving 12 bases between them. Looked up from germline, CDR1 is SGHRS and CDR2 is YFSETQ. The CDR3 contains 14 residues. The CDR3 DNA is TGCGCCAGCAGCTTGACGGGGGCCGAGGAGACCCAGTACTTC. Amino acid sequence: CASSLTGAEETQYF. The full variable domain, in which reference TRBV5-1 and TRBJ2-5 provide the parts outside the CDR3, is KAGVTQTPRYLIKTRGQQVTLSCSPISGHRSVSWYQQTPGQGLQFLFEYFSETQRNKGNFPGRFSGRQFSNSRSEMNVSTLELGDSALYLCASSLTGAEETQYFGPGTRLLVL.

V usage is TRBV6-5 and J usage is TRBJ2-3, with D unresolved. V was pared by 6 bases and J by 1 base, with 5 bases between. This CDR3 is 12 amino acids long. Germline CDR1 MNHEY, CDR2 SVGAGI. CDR3 sequence (DNA): TGTGCCAGCAGAACCGGCACAGATACGCAGTATTTT. Its protein is CASRTGTDTQYF.

This clonotype showed up just once. The CDR3 sequence: CASSQDPPGTTLYEQYF. The CDR3 coding sequence is TGTGCCAGCAGCCAAGATCCCCCCGGGACTACCCTCTACGAGCAGTACTTC. The V and J genes are TRBV4-2 and TRBJ2-7; TRBD2 aligns across 7 bases. V shed 0 bases and J 3 bases; nucleotides not matched to a gene: 11. There are 17 residues in the CDR3. Looked up from germline, CDR1 is LGHNA and CDR2 is YNFKEQ.

This rearrangement joins TRBV5-1 to TRBJ1-1, with a possible D match to TRBD1 (5 bases). The CDR3 length is 14 residues. Germline V CDR1 and CDR2: SGHRS, YFSETQ. The V end was cut by 5 bases, the J end by 1 base, with 12 bases between. As DNA, the CDR3 is TGCGCCAGCAGGGGTCAGGGAGCGAACACTGAAGCTTTCTTT. Its translation: CASRGQGANTEAFF.

The chain uses TRBV28 and TRBJ2-1, with 10 nucleotides matching TRBD2. V was clipped by 6 bases and J by 4 bases; unmatched bases: 9. From germline, CDR1 is MDHEN and CDR2 SYDVKM. The CDR3 contains 16 residues. Written as DNA, the CDR3 is TGTGCCAGCAGGGGACTAGCGTGGACTCTATACAATGAGCAGTTCTTC. Translation: CASRGLAWTLYNEQFF.

This clonotype turned up a few times. This sequence joins TRBV12-3 or TRBV12-4 and TRBJ2-5; D unresolved. V lost 1 base, J lost 5 bases, and 5 bases lay in between. The CDR3 runs 12 residues. The CDR3 DNA is TGTGCCAGCAGTTTAGACGTCGAGACCCAGTACTTC. Its protein product is CASSLDVETQYF.

The chain recombines TRBV25-1 with TRBJ1-2; possibly TRBD1 for D (5 bases). The CDR3 contains 14 residues. Trimming removed 1 base from V and 4 bases from J, with 10 bases in between. Germline V gives CDR1 MGHDK, CDR2 SYGVNS. CDR3 loop: CASSELTAAYGYTF. CDR3 DNA: TGTGCCAGCAGTGAATTGACAGCTGCCTATGGCTACACCTTC.

V gene TRBV27 combines with J gene TRBJ2-2; D is possibly TRBD2 (6 bases). V dropped 5 bases and J dropped 0 bases, with 16 bases sitting between them. CDR1 and CDR2 (germline): MNHEY, SMNVEV (reference sequence). The CDR3 sequence is 17 residues long. The CDR3 region is CASSPNTLAANTGELFF. CDR3 DNA sequence: TGTGCCAGCAGTCCTAATACTTTAGCGGCGAACACCGGGGAGCTGTTTTTT.

Ten or more counts support this clonotype. This chain uses TRBV29-1 with TRBJ2-5; TRBD1 matches at 9 bases. CDR3 size: 16 residues. CDR1 SQVTM and CDR2 ANQGSEA come from the germline V gene. The V segment lost 0 bases and the J segment 4 bases; nucleotides outside the gene matches: 9. The CDR3: CSVEDRFGQGRETQYF. The CDR3 nucleotides read TGCAGCGTTGAAGATCGGTTTGGACAGGGGAGAGAGACCCAGTACTTC.

The rearrangement links TRBV29-1 to TRBJ1-1; D perhaps matches TRBD1 (6 bases). The CDR3 has 14 residues. Germline V lookup: CDR1 SQVTM, CDR2 ANQGSEA. V lost 4 bases and J lost 3, with 15 bases in between. The CDR3 coding sequence is TGCAGCGTTGCCCGGACAGTCCGGGACACTGAAGCTTTCTTT. Amino acid sequence: CSVARTVRDTEAFF.

In this sample, this clonotype turned up many times. J is TRBJ1-1 and V is TRBV4-2; possible D gene TRBD1, 6 bases. The CDR3 spans 13 residues. The germline CDR1 and CDR2 sequences are LGHNA and YNFKEQ. Trimming took off 5 bases at V and 1 base at J, with 8 bases between the two ends. This chain's CDR3 is CASSYRENTEAFF. The CDR3 bases are TGTGCCAGCAGCTACAGGGAGAACACTGAAGCTTTCTTT.

The V and J genes are TRBV6-2 or TRBV6-3 and TRBJ2-7; TRBD2 agrees at 9 bases. CDR1 and CDR2 (germline): MNHEY, SVGEGT. The V segment lost 0 bases and the J segment 7 bases; nucleotides outside the gene matches: 7. This CDR3 spans 15 amino acids. The CDR3 DNA sequence: TGTGCCAGCAGTTACTCTCTAGCGGGGCTTCAGGAGCAGTACTTC. Amino acids: CASSYSLAGLQEQYF.

J is TRBJ2-1 and V is TRBV3-1; 9 nucleotides match TRBD1. V lost 3 bases and J lost 9; bases outside the gene matches: 15. This CDR3 contains 17 residues. CDR1 and CDR2 from the germline V gene are LGHDT and YNNKEL (reference sequence). CDR3 nucleotides: TGTGCCAGCAGCCAGGGGGACAGGGTCGTCTTCATGGGTGAGCAGTTCTTC. Translation: CASSQGDRVVFMGEQFF.

This clonotype appeared a few times. J is TRBJ2-3 and V is TRBV28, with 12 nucleotides matching TRBD2. This CDR3 spans 18 amino acids. J lost 4 bases, V lost 1 base, and 9 bases had no gene match. Germline CDR1 and CDR2: MDHEN and SYDVKM. DNA for the CDR3: TGTGCCAGCAGTTTATCTAGCGGGGGGGGCTCGTGGTCAGATACGCAGTATTTT. Translated, it gives CASSLSSGGGSWSDTQYF.

This clonotype was counted between two and nine times. This rearrangement joins TRBV5-5 to TRBJ1-2; D is uncertain. The CDR3 is made up of 15 amino acids. Germline V lookup: CDR1 SGHKS, CDR2 YYEKEE (reference sequence). V was clipped by 1 base and J by 3 bases, with 13 bases between them. Here the CDR3 reads CASSLSAGGDYGYTF. The DNA of the CDR3 is TGTGCCAGCAGCTTGTCGGCAGGTGGTGACTATGGCTACACCTTC.

As regards this clonotype: Germline and junction disagree at one end, which may indicate a read error. The J gene is TRBJ2-7, the V gene TRBV7-3; the D is unclear. The CDR3 runs to 15 residues. Germline CDR1 SGHTA, CDR2 FQGTGA. CDR3 protein: CASSLSVGTPYEQHF. The CDR3 DNA sequence: TGTGCCAGCAGCTTAAGTGTGGGAACCCCCTACGAGCAGCACTTC. The entire variable domain, with the rest obtained from reference TRBV7-3 and TRBJ2-7, is as follows: GAGVSQTPSNKVTEKGKYVELRCDPISGHTALYWYRQSLGQGPEFLIYFQGTGAADDSGLPNDRFFAVRPEGSVSTLKIQRTERGDSAVYLCASSLSVGTPYEQHFGPGTRLTVT.

V and J are TRBV10-3 and TRBJ1-1; D is perhaps TRBD1 (5 bases). The V gene lost 3 bases and the J gene lost 3 bases, with 8 bases spanning the gap. Germline-derived CDR1 and CDR2 are ENHRY and SYGVKD. CDR3 length: 13 amino acids. CDR3 in amino acids: CAISDQGYTEAFF. CDR3 bases: TGTGCCATCAGTGATCAGGGTTACACTGAAGCTTTCTTT.

In its sample, this clonotype was seen a few times. The genes are TRBV3-1 and TRBJ2-7; D not certain. Germline-derived CDR1 and CDR2 are LGHDT and YNNKEL (reference sequence). V was cut by 0 bases and J by 6 bases, with 9 bases left in between. This CDR3 comprises 13 residues. CDR3: CASSQDSASEQYF. The CDR3 DNA reads as TGTGCCAGCAGCCAAGACAGTGCCTCCGAGCAGTACTTC.

This sequence joins TRBV6-2 or TRBV6-3 and TRBJ2-7, with no clear D. The CDR3 contains 15 residues. Looked up from germline, CDR1 is MNHEY and CDR2 is SVGEGT. Trimming left V 4 bases short and J 0 bases short, with 13 bases between. The DNA of the CDR3 is TGTGCCAGCAGTTTCGATCGTTCCAGCTCCTACGAGCAGTACTTC. Translating gives CASSFDRSSSYEQYF.

The chain links TRBV7-8 to TRBJ2-3, with D uncertain. The ends were cut back, 5 bases at V and 4 bases at J, with 7 bases in the middle. The CDR3 contains 12 residues. Looked up from germline, CDR1 is SGHVS and CDR2 is FQNEAQ. The CDR3 coding sequence is TGTGCCAGCAGCCCCCATTCAGATACGCAGTATTTT. This translates into CASSPHSDTQYF.

V and J are TRBV7-2 and TRBJ2-3; 7 bases line up with TRBD2. V lost 2 bases to trimming and J lost 2 bases; unmatched junction nucleotides: 4. This CDR3 region has 15 residues. Germline V gene sequence: CDR1 SGHTA, CDR2 FQGNSA. CDR3 in DNA: TGTGCCAGCAGCTTACTAGCGGTACTCACAGATACGCAGTATTTT. Its protein is CASSLLAVLTDTQYF.

V gene TRBV27 combines with J gene TRBJ2-1; TRBD1 matches 7 bases. The CDR3 is 13 residues long. V lost 5 bases, J lost 6 bases, and 4 bases stayed unmatched. Germline V gene sequence: CDR1 MNHEY, CDR2 SMNVEV (reference sequence). The CDR3 bases are TGTGCCAGCAGTCCGACAGGGTTCAATGAGCAGTTCTTC. It codes for CASSPTGFNEQFF.

This clonotype was seen more than once but under ten times. The chain has TRBV6-5 and TRBJ2-3; TRBD1 agrees at 8 bases. The ends lost 2 bases at V and 6 bases at J; junction bases unmatched: 7. This CDR3 spans 15 amino acids. Germline V gives CDR1 MNHEY, CDR2 SVGAGI. The CDR3 region has the DNA TGTGCCAGCAGTTACAGGGGACAGGTCGGGGATACGCAGTATTTT. Its translation: CASSYRGQVGDTQYF.

This clonotype was observed a handful of times. This chain connects TRBV5-1 to TRBJ1-2; unclear D gene. V lost 2 bases, J lost 5 bases, and 7 bases lay in between. The CDR3 has 12 amino acids. Germline CDR1 SGHRS, CDR2 YFSETQ. The CDR3 region is CASSFGNYGYTF. CDR3 in DNA: TGCGCCAGCAGCTTCGGAAATTATGGCTACACCTTC.

This sequence joins TRBV7-9 and TRBJ2-1; a weak D match, TRBD2 (5 bases). Germline V lookup: CDR1 SEHNR, CDR2 FQNEAQ (reference sequence). CDR3 length: 13 amino acids. V was trimmed by 3 bases and J by 7 bases, leaving 10 bases between them. DNA for the CDR3: TGTGCCAGCAGCTTGACGGGATTGAATGAGCAGTTCTTC. Protein product: CASSLTGLNEQFF.

The CDR3 sequence is CASSLLAVNTGELFF. DNA of the CDR3: TGTGCCAGCAGTTTACTAGCGGTAAACACCGGGGAGCTGTTTTTT. The chain combines TRBV2 with TRBJ2-2; 8 nucleotides match TRBD2. The CDR3 length is 15 residues. Looked up from germline, CDR1 is SNHLY and CDR2 is FYNNEI. Trimming removed 5 bases from V and 2 bases from J; junction bases left unmatched: 4.

V and J are TRBV12-3 or TRBV12-4 and TRBJ2-2; D call uncertain. Trimming pared 5 bases from V and 8 bases from J, leaving 12 bases between. CDR3 length: 13 amino acids. CDR3 amino acids: CASSTHLGGELFF. CDR3 coding DNA: TGTGCCAGCAGTACCCATTTGGGAGGGGAGCTGTTTTTT.

This clonotype was seen more than once but under ten times. This chain links TRBV10-3 with TRBJ1-2, with a weak D call TRBD1 (6 bases). This CDR3 is 12 amino acids long. V shed 11 bases and J shed 6 bases, with 16 bases lying between them. CDR1 and CDR2 (germline): ENHRY, SYGVKD. The chain's CDR3 is CAAGGGADGYTF. CDR3 DNA: TGTGCCGCCGGGGGGGGCGCGGATGGCTACACCTTC.

The chain carries TRBV10-3 and TRBJ1-3; D is uncertain. CDR1 and CDR2 from the germline V gene are ENHRY and SYGVKD. With 3 bases removed from V and 2 bases from J, the gap between germline ends came to 5 bases. The CDR3 consists of 13 residues. CDR3 protein: CAISEGTGNTIYF. DNA of the CDR3: TGTGCCATCAGTGAAGGGACTGGAAACACCATATATTTT.

The chain combines TRBV10-1 with TRBJ2-3; D is unresolved. Germline assignment: CDR1 WNHNN and CDR2 SYGVQD (reference sequence). Trimming cost V 0 bases and J 0 bases, with 10 bases left between them. The CDR3 sequence is 16 residues long. For the CDR3, the DNA is TGCGCCAGCAGTGAGTCTACGGAGAAGAGCACAGATACGCAGTATTTT. This encodes CASSESTEKSTDTQYF.

The CDR3 coding sequence is TGTGCCAGCAGGCACGACGTGCCGGTGAACACTGAAGCTTTCTTT. Translating gives CASRHDVPVNTEAFF. The chain employs TRBV4-2 and TRBJ1-1; D remains ambiguous. This CDR3 comprises 15 residues. Trimming took 6 bases from V and 0 from J, leaving 14 bases between them. The V gene's germline CDR1 is LGHNA and CDR2 YNFKEQ.